Listed below are T cell receptor beta chains from one sample, sequenced in a study of shared clonotypes between healthy human individuals. The method was immunoSEQ multiplex PCR; TCRdb's version includes in-frame clones alone and lacks a portion of them. The repertoire holds around 2,100,000 clones, with around 96% as singletons. Sequencing was carried out using naive CD8+ T cells sorted from blood. Every receptor here comes from a man aged 18 to 30 in good health. Both conserved end residues are part of each CDR3. The D gene is left open where the match is weak. Size values are once, few and many counts, or a class for expanded clones, and some rows have none.

CDR3 length: 14; D gene: NA; V gene: TRBV5-1; J gene: TRBJ2-7; clone size: NA; CDR3 DNA: TGCGCCAGCAGCGGCGACAGGTTAGCCTACGAGCAGTACTTC; CDR3 protein: CASSGDRLAYEQYF
CDR3 length: 14; D gene: TRBD1; V gene: TRBV27; J gene: TRBJ1-5; clone size: few; CDR3 DNA: TGTGCCAGCAGAGTAAGGGGGCTAGATCAGCCCCAGCATTTT; CDR3 protein: CASRVRGLDQPQHF
CDR3 length: 12; D gene: NA; V gene: TRBV2; J gene: TRBJ1-2; clone size: NA; CDR3 DNA: TGTGCCAAGGGCGGGACACTCTATGGCTACACCTTC; CDR3 protein: CAKGGTLYGYTF
CDR3 length: 12; D gene: NA; V gene: TRBV6-1; J gene: TRBJ1-2; clone size: NA; CDR3 DNA: TGTGCCAGCCGGCCCGGGGGTGATGGCTACACCTTC; CDR3 protein: CASRPGGDGYTF
CDR3 length: 15; D gene: NA; V gene: TRBV4-1; J gene: TRBJ2-7; clone size: NA; CDR3 DNA: TGCGCCAGCAGCCAATCCGGTTCGGGAGTCTACGAGCAGTACTTC; CDR3 protein: CASSQSGSGVYEQYF
CDR3 length: 15; D gene: TRBD1; V gene: TRBV7-7; J gene: TRBJ2-7; clone size: NA; CDR3 DNA: TGTGCTAGCAGCCCTGGGACAGGGGGTTATTACGAGCAGTACTTC; CDR3 protein: CASSPGTGGYYEQYF
CDR3 length: 13; D gene: TRBD1; V gene: TRBV19; J gene: TRBJ2-7; clone size: NA; CDR3 DNA: TGTGCCAGTAGTCCGGACAGGGACCACGAGCAGTACTTC; CDR3 protein: CASSPDRDHEQYF
CDR3 length: 13; D gene: NA; V gene: TRBV19; J gene: TRBJ2-5; clone size: NA; CDR3 DNA: TGTGCCAGTAGTATGGCGAATCAAGAGACCCAGTACTTC; CDR3 protein: CASSMANQETQYF
CDR3 length: 14; D gene: NA; V gene: TRBV9; J gene: TRBJ1-1; clone size: NA; CDR3 DNA: TGTGCCAGCAGCGTAGGGGTAGGAACCACTGAAGCTTTCTTT; CDR3 protein: CASSVGVGTTEAFF
CDR3 length: 16; D gene: NA; V gene: TRBV7-6; J gene: TRBJ1-1; clone size: NA; CDR3 DNA: TGTGCCAGCAGCTTAGCGTGGTCAGGGGCGAACACTGAAGCTTTCTTT; CDR3 protein: CASSLAWSGANTEAFF
CDR3 length: 15; D gene: NA; V gene: TRBV7-9; J gene: TRBJ2-3; clone size: NA; CDR3 DNA: TGTGCCAGCAGCCAGGGAGATACTAGCACAGATACGCAGTATTTT; CDR3 protein: CASSQGDTSTDTQYF
CDR3 length: 16; D gene: TRBD1; V gene: TRBV11-2; J gene: TRBJ2-5; clone size: NA; CDR3 DNA: TGTGCCAGCAGCTTAGAGGGGCAGGGGGCTAAGGAGACCCAGTACTTC; CDR3 protein: CASSLEGQGAKETQYF
CDR3 length: 18; D gene: NA; V gene: TRBV5-1; J gene: TRBJ2-1; clone size: NA; CDR3 DNA: TGCGCCAGCAGCTCTGGGGTAGTGGGAAGCGAGCCCTACAATGAGCAGTTCTTC; CDR3 protein: CASSSGVVGSEPYNEQFF
CDR3 length: 13; D gene: NA; V gene: TRBV5-6; J gene: TRBJ1-5; clone size: NA; CDR3 DNA: TGTGCCAGCAGCTTGGGAGGGGTTCAGCCCCAGCATTTT; CDR3 protein: CASSLGGVQPQHF
CDR3 length: 15; D gene: NA; V gene: TRBV28; J gene: TRBJ1-6; clone size: NA; CDR3 DNA: TGTGCCAGCAGTTCCCGGGGACCGTCAAATTCACCCCTCCACTTT; CDR3 protein: CASSSRGPSNSPLHF
CDR3 length: 13; D gene: NA; V gene: TRBV29-1; J gene: TRBJ2-7; clone size: NA; CDR3 DNA: TGCAGCGTTGTTTATCCATCCTCCTACGAGCAGTACTTC; CDR3 protein: CSVVYPSSYEQYF
CDR3 length: 16; D gene: NA; V gene: TRBV13; J gene: TRBJ2-5; clone size: NA; CDR3 DNA: TGTGCCAGCAGCTTAGTGGTAACGGACGGAAAAGAGACCCAGTACTTC; CDR3 protein: CASSLVVTDGKETQYF
CDR3 length: 15; D gene: TRBD2; V gene: TRBV27; J gene: TRBJ2-7; clone size: NA; CDR3 DNA: TGTGCCAGCAGCCCCCTCGCGGGGGGCGGCAACGAGCAGTACTTC; CDR3 protein: CASSPLAGGGNEQYF
CDR3 length: 15; D gene: NA; V gene: TRBV6-1; J gene: TRBJ1-2; clone size: NA; CDR3 DNA: TGTGCCAGCAGTGAATGGCAGGCCACGAACTATGGCTACACCTTC; CDR3 protein: CASSEWQATNYGYTF
CDR3 length: 14; D gene: TRBD2; V gene: TRBV27; J gene: TRBJ2-3; clone size: NA; CDR3 DNA: TGTGCCAGCAGTTTGGGACTAGCAGGAGATACGCAGTATTTT; CDR3 protein: CASSLGLAGDTQYF
CDR3 length: 16; D gene: NA; V gene: TRBV4-1; J gene: TRBJ1-2; clone size: once; CDR3 DNA: TGCGCCAGCAGCCAAGATGATGGGCGGACGCAAATAGGCTACACCTTC; CDR3 protein: CASSQDDGRTQIGYTF
CDR3 length: 11; D gene: NA; V gene: TRBV7-9; J gene: TRBJ2-3; clone size: NA; CDR3 DNA: TGTGCCAGCGCCCAAGGAGATACGCAGTATTTT; CDR3 protein: CASAQGDTQYF
CDR3 length: 13; D gene: NA; V gene: TRBV10-3; J gene: TRBJ1-1; clone size: NA; CDR3 DNA: TGTGCCATCAGTGGGGGTGGGGACACTGAAGCTTTCTTT; CDR3 protein: CAISGGGDTEAFF
CDR3 length: 17; D gene: NA; V gene: TRBV11-2; J gene: TRBJ2-1; clone size: NA; CDR3 DNA: TGTGCCAGCACCCCCACCGGCGGGACTCCTCACTACAGTGAGCAGTTCTTC; CDR3 protein: CASTPTGGTPHYSEQFF
CDR3 length: 18; D gene: TRBD1; V gene: TRBV9; J gene: TRBJ1-2; clone size: once; CDR3 DNA: TGTGCCAGCAGCGTAGACCCCGCTCTGGACAGGATAAAGGATGGCTACACCTTC; CDR3 protein: CASSVDPALDRIKDGYTF
CDR3 length: 14; D gene: NA; V gene: TRBV5-1; J gene: TRBJ2-7; clone size: NA; CDR3 DNA: TGCGCCAGCAGCTCCTCCGGGGCCAATTACGAGCAGTACTTC; CDR3 protein: CASSSSGANYEQYF
CDR3 length: 14; D gene: NA; V gene: TRBV7-2; J gene: TRBJ2-7; clone size: once; CDR3 DNA: TGTGCCAGCAGCTTCGACAGGTTAACCTACGAGCAGTACTTC; CDR3 protein: CASSFDRLTYEQYF
CDR3 length: 17; D gene: TRBD1; V gene: TRBV27; J gene: TRBJ1-6; clone size: NA; CDR3 DNA: TGTGCCAGCAGTCCGTACAGGGGGACCTGGTATAATTCACCCCTCCACTTT; CDR3 protein: CASSPYRGTWYNSPLHF
CDR3 length: 17; D gene: NA; V gene: TRBV28; J gene: TRBJ1-1; clone size: NA; CDR3 DNA: TGTGCCAGCAGTACCCTGGACAGTTCAAGGGAGAACACTGAAGCTTTCTTT; CDR3 protein: CASSTLDSSRENTEAFF
CDR3 length: 14; D gene: NA; V gene: TRBV30; J gene: TRBJ2-7; clone size: NA; CDR3 DNA: TGTGCCTGGAGTGTACCCGGGATCAGGTACGAGCAGTACTTC; CDR3 protein: CAWSVPGIRYEQYF
CDR3 length: 14; D gene: NA; V gene: TRBV30; J gene: TRBJ1-1; clone size: NA; CDR3 DNA: TGTGCCTGGAGTGTGTCGGGGGCGAACACTGAAGCTTTCTTT; CDR3 protein: CAWSVSGANTEAFF
CDR3 length: 15; D gene: NA; V gene: TRBV28; J gene: TRBJ1-1; clone size: NA; CDR3 DNA: TGTGCCAGCAGGGAATACAGGACAGTGAACACTGAAGCTTTCTTT; CDR3 protein: CASREYRTVNTEAFF
CDR3 length: 15; D gene: NA; V gene: TRBV4-3; J gene: TRBJ2-7; clone size: NA; CDR3 DNA: TGCGCCAGCAGCCAAGAAGACGAAGACTCCTACGAGCAGTACTTC; CDR3 protein: CASSQEDEDSYEQYF
CDR3 length: 15; D gene: NA; V gene: TRBV9; J gene: TRBJ2-7; clone size: NA; CDR3 DNA: TGTGCCAGCAGCGTAGTGGCTAACCCTTCGGAGGAGCAGTACTTC; CDR3 protein: CASSVVANPSEEQYF
CDR3 length: 17; D gene: TRBD2; V gene: TRBV4-3; J gene: TRBJ2-7; clone size: NA; CDR3 DNA: TGCGCCAGCAGCCAATACGACCTAGCGGAGAGCTCCTACGAGCAGTACTTC; CDR3 protein: CASSQYDLAESSYEQYF
CDR3 length: 15; D gene: NA; V gene: TRBV5-6; J gene: TRBJ2-4; clone size: NA; CDR3 DNA: TGTGCCAGCAGCTTTGGCGGGTTAGCCAAAAACATTCAGTACTTC; CDR3 protein: CASSFGGLAKNIQYF
CDR3 length: 14; D gene: NA; V gene: TRBV5-1; J gene: TRBJ2-3; clone size: NA; CDR3 DNA: TGCGCCAGCAGCTTCAGGGCGGTGCCAGATACGCAGTATTTT; CDR3 protein: CASSFRAVPDTQYF
CDR3 length: 14; D gene: NA; V gene: TRBV28; J gene: TRBJ2-7; clone size: NA; CDR3 DNA: TGTGCCAGCAGTTTTTACCAGACCTTAAACGAGCAGTACTTC; CDR3 protein: CASSFYQTLNEQYF
CDR3 length: 13; D gene: NA; V gene: TRBV6-5; J gene: TRBJ2-1; clone size: NA; CDR3 DNA: TGTGCCAGCAGTTACACGGAAAACAATGAGCAGTTCTTC; CDR3 protein: CASSYTENNEQFF
CDR3 length: 16; D gene: NA; V gene: TRBV6-1; J gene: TRBJ2-2; clone size: once; CDR3 DNA: TGTGCCAGCAGTGAAACAGAGGGGGTGGTGACCGGGGAGCTGTTTTTT; CDR3 protein: CASSETEGVVTGELFF
CDR3 length: 12; D gene: NA; V gene: TRBV6-1; J gene: TRBJ2-7; clone size: NA; CDR3 DNA: TGTGCCAGCAGTGAAATAGGTGGGGAGCAGTACTTC; CDR3 protein: CASSEIGGEQYF
CDR3 length: 12; D gene: NA; V gene: TRBV6-6; J gene: TRBJ1-1; clone size: NA; CDR3 DNA: TGTGCCAGCAGTTACTCCGACACTGAAGCTTTCTTT; CDR3 protein: CASSYSDTEAFF
CDR3 length: 14; D gene: NA; V gene: TRBV4-1; J gene: TRBJ1-1; clone size: NA; CDR3 DNA: TGCGCCAGCAGCCAGAGTACAGCCGCCGGTGAAGCTTTCTTT; CDR3 protein: CASSQSTAAGEAFF
CDR3 length: 13; D gene: NA; V gene: TRBV27; J gene: TRBJ2-7; clone size: NA; CDR3 DNA: TGTGCCAGCAGTTTAGGGACAATCTACGAGCAGTACTTC; CDR3 protein: CASSLGTIYEQYF
CDR3 length: 17; D gene: NA; V gene: TRBV4-1; J gene: TRBJ2-3; clone size: NA; CDR3 DNA: TGCGCCAGCAGCCAAGGGTTGGACAGATATCTAGGGGATACGCAGTATTTT; CDR3 protein: CASSQGLDRYLGDTQYF
CDR3 length: 14; D gene: NA; V gene: TRBV2; J gene: TRBJ1-2; clone size: few; CDR3 DNA: TGTGCCAGCAGTGAAGCGCCAGGGAACTATGGCTACACCTTC; CDR3 protein: CASSEAPGNYGYTF
CDR3 length: 12; D gene: NA; V gene: TRBV6-5; J gene: TRBJ2-7; clone size: NA; CDR3 DNA: TGTGCCAGCGGGGATAGGGCCTTCGAGCAGTACTTC; CDR3 protein: CASGDRAFEQYF
CDR3 length: 17; D gene: TRBD1; V gene: TRBV27; J gene: TRBJ2-5; clone size: once; CDR3 DNA: TGTGCCAGCAGCCCCATATCGGTGACAGGGGATGGAGAGACCCAGTACTTC; CDR3 protein: CASSPISVTGDGETQYF
CDR3 length: 13; D gene: NA; V gene: TRBV9; J gene: TRBJ1-1; clone size: NA; CDR3 DNA: TGTGCCAGCAGCTCACAGGGGAACACTGAAGCTTTCTTT; CDR3 protein: CASSSQGNTEAFF
CDR3 length: 16; D gene: TRBD1; V gene: TRBV5-6; J gene: TRBJ2-7; clone size: NA; CDR3 DNA: TGTGCCAGCAGCCTCCCCCCGGGACAGGGGCCCTACGAGCAGTACTTC; CDR3 protein: CASSLPPGQGPYEQYF
CDR3 length: 16; D gene: NA; V gene: TRBV28; J gene: TRBJ1-6; clone size: NA; CDR3 DNA: TGTGCCAGCAGTTTGACACTGAGCTCCTATAATTCACCCCTCCACTTT; CDR3 protein: CASSLTLSSYNSPLHF
CDR3 length: 14; D gene: NA; V gene: TRBV27; J gene: TRBJ1-6; clone size: NA; CDR3 DNA: TGTGCCAGCAGTTTGCCCGGGGCGAACCTTCCCCTCCACTTT; CDR3 protein: CASSLPGANLPLHF
CDR3 length: 16; D gene: TRBD1; V gene: TRBV5-6; J gene: TRBJ2-1; clone size: NA; CDR3 DNA: TGTGCCAGCAGCGGAGTTCGACAGGGTCTGTGGGGTGAGCAGTTCTTC; CDR3 protein: CASSGVRQGLWGEQFF
CDR3 length: 14; D gene: NA; V gene: TRBV27; J gene: TRBJ1-1; clone size: NA; CDR3 DNA: TGTGCCAGCAGTTTAAGTCCGGGAAACACTGAAGCTTTCTTT; CDR3 protein: CASSLSPGNTEAFF
CDR3 length: 18; D gene: TRBD2; V gene: TRBV4-3; J gene: TRBJ2-3; clone size: NA; CDR3 DNA: TGCGCCAGCAGCCAAGATGGGGGACTAGCGGAAACCACAGATACGCAGTATTTT; CDR3 protein: CASSQDGGLAETTDTQYF